These 9 T cell receptor beta chains came from one sample sequenced in a study of shared clonotypes between healthy human individuals. Repertoires were generated with immunoSEQ multiplex PCR, while TCRdb's copy carries only in-frame clones and drops some. The table records some 470,000 clones, less than 80% of them present only once. The sequenced material came from PBMCs. The receptors stem from a woman between 40 and 55 years old in good health. Some clones in this sample may be carry-over from other donors' samples.

The chain recombines TRBV5-1 with TRBJ1-3; 12 bases agree with TRBD1. The junction had 3 bases not matched to a gene; V was cut back by 0 bases and J by 5 bases. This CDR3 spans 16 amino acids. The germline V gene has CDR1 SGHRS and CDR2 YFSETQ. The CDR3 is CASSLGDRGQRNTIYF. CDR3 nucleotide sequence: TGCGCCAGCAGCTTGGGGGACAGGGGGCAAAGAAACACCATATATTTT.

The chain joins TRBV5-1 to TRBJ1-4; D is unresolved. The CDR3 contains 13 residues. Trimming removed 0 bases from V and 7 bases from J, with 7 bases in between. Germline lookup yields CDR1 SGHRS and CDR2 YFSETQ. CDR3 protein: CASSLGGIEKLFF. The CDR3, as DNA: TGCGCCAGCAGCTTGGGAGGGATTGAAAAACTGTTTTTT.

About this clone: This sequence may be a read error, since a much larger clone differs from it by one base. Other DNA sequences from this sample encode an identical CDR3 as well. The chain has TRBV28 and TRBJ1-5; no clear D gene. Germline CDR1 MDHEN, CDR2 SYDVKM. This CDR3 has 15 residues. The CDR3 reads CASSPPKGGDQPQHF. The CDR3 bases are TGCGCCAGCAGTCCCCCCAAGGGTGGGGATCAGCCCCAGCATTTT.

This clone was picked up a small number of times. V gene TRBV30 combines with J gene TRBJ2-3, with a tentative D call TRBD1 (6 bases). V was trimmed by 2 bases and J by 2 bases, leaving 11 bases between them. The CDR3 spans 14 residues. From germline, CDR1 is GTSNPN and CDR2 SVGIG (reference sequence). Written as DNA, the CDR3 is TGTGCCTGGAGTAAAGACAGGAACACAGATACGCAGTATTTT. Translating it yields CAWSKDRNTDTQYF.

The chain joins TRBV7-6 to TRBJ1-1; D gene uncertain. The V gene's germline CDR1 is SGHVS and CDR2 FNYEAQ. Trimming removed 4 bases from V and 1 base from J, with 13 bases in between. This CDR3 is built from 15 residues. CDR3 coding DNA: TGTGCCAGCAGCTCCCGCCCCCTACAGAACACTGAAGCTTTCTTT. Protein product: CASSSRPLQNTEAFF.

This clone was picked up a small number of times. The gene calls are TRBV5-6 and TRBJ2-3; 9 nucleotides match TRBD2. Trimming took 0 bases from V and 4 from J; bases not matched to a gene: 3. In germline, CDR1 is SGHDT, CDR2 YYEEEE. The CDR3 is 15 amino acids. The CDR3 nucleotides read TGTGCCAGCAGCTTGGATGCGGGAGGGTCAGATACGCAGTATTTT. It codes for CASSLDAGGSDTQYF.

This chain connects TRBV5-1 to TRBJ1-1; no clear D. V was clipped by 0 bases and J by 1 base, with 7 bases between them. CDR3 length: 14 amino acids. The germline gives CDR1 SGHRS, CDR2 YFSETQ. CDR3 sequence: CASSLDVGNTEAFF. Written as DNA, the CDR3 is TGCGCCAGCAGCTTGGACGTGGGGAACACTGAAGCTTTCTTT.

The chain joins TRBV27 to TRBJ2-7; tentatively, D is TRBD1 (6 bases). CDR1 is MNHEY, CDR2 SMNVEV, per germline (reference sequence). The V gene lost 7 bases and the J gene lost 0 bases, with 16 bases spanning the gap. The CDR3 runs to 15 residues. This chain's CDR3 is CASKLPGQSSYEQYF. In nucleotides, the CDR3 is TGTGCCAGCAAACTACCGGGACAAAGCTCCTACGAGCAGTACTTC.

Comment on this clone: In the same sample, other DNA sequences code for this CDR3. The chain recombines TRBV18 with TRBJ2-7; no firm D call. CDR1 and CDR2 (germline): KGHSH, LQKENI. Trimming left V 5 bases short and J 5 bases short, with 13 bases between. CDR3 size: 13 residues. The CDR3 protein is CASSWDSLDEQYF. The CDR3 DNA is TGTGCCAGCTCATGGGATAGTTTAGACGAGCAGTACTTC.